The clone carrying this T cell receptor beta chain was observed many times. The antigen remains undetermined. The data belong to a study of blood T cells in healthy people across ages. Alongside a J-beta primer mix, a sample-barcoded 5' primer served in a second PCR lasting roughly 6 to 11 cycles. Paired-end reads containing CDR3 totaled no fewer than 3 million for each sample. Each CDR3 protein is one row after TCRdb ran MiXCR on the 5' RACE reads. Among about 1.7 million distinct CDR3 sequences listed, 28% were seen once. This CDR3 contains 14 residues. From germline, CDR1 is LGHNA and CDR2 YSLEER. The V gene lost 2 bases and the J gene lost 3 bases, with 11 bases spanning the gap. The study, taken as a whole, reports: It was held that the diversity estimates obtained from one million T cells were underestimates.

The chain is built from TRBV4-3 and TRBJ2-7; maybe TRBD2 (5 bases). The sequenced sample consisted of blood. This receptor was obtained from a woman in her 30s in good health. The CDR3 loop reads CASSQILLDYEQYF. The CDR3 nucleotides are TGCGCCAGCAGCCAAATCTTACTAGACTACGAGCAGTACTTC.